A selection of T cell receptor beta chains follows, all from one sample in a study of cytomegalovirus exposure and HLA in healthy donors. Only in-frame clones appear in the TCRdb table, and some are missing; sequencing was by immunoSEQ multiplex PCR. Found here are around 250,000 clones, approximately 91% of them singletons; the top ten hold approximately 1.5%. Material: PBMCs. Source of these receptors: a girl aged 2-10 years in good health and CMV-seronegative. Both conserved end residues are part of each CDR3. A D gene is named only where the DNA matches it firmly. Only part of the rows carry a size: once, few, many, or a class if the clone is expanded.

D: TRBD1; J: TRBJ1-2; size: .; V: TRBV19; DNA: TGTGCCAGTAGTCCCCGGGACAGGGCTTTTAACTATGGCTACACCTTC; CDR3: CASSPRDRAFNYGYTF
D: TRBD2; J: TRBJ2-7; size: .; V: TRBV10-3; DNA: TGTGCCATCAGCCTGACTAGCGGGGGTTACGAGCAGTACTTC; CDR3: CAISLTSGGYEQYF
D: TRBD2; J: TRBJ2-3; size: .; V: TRBV6-5; DNA: TGTGCCAGCAGTTCCGGGGGGGATACGCAGTATTTT; CDR3: CASSSGGDTQYF
D: TRBD2; J: TRBJ2-1; size: .; V: TRBV6-4; DNA: TGTGCCAGCAGTGATTCCGGGACTAACAATGAGCAGTTCTTC; CDR3: CASSDSGTNNEQFF
D: .; J: TRBJ2-2; size: .; V: TRBV7-7; DNA: TGTGCTAGCAGCTCTGGACAGCACACCGGGGAGCTGTTTTTT; CDR3: CASSSGQHTGELFF
D: TRBD2; J: TRBJ2-3; size: .; V: TRBV5-1; DNA: TGCGCCAGCAGCACCGGACTAGCGGGGGGGACTAGCACAGATACGCAGTATTTT; CDR3: CASSTGLAGGTSTDTQYF
D: .; J: TRBJ1-5; size: .; V: TRBV15; DNA: TGTGCCACCAGCAGAGAGCACCTAGGGGCTAGCAATCAGCCCCAGCATTTT; CDR3: CATSREHLGASNQPQHF
D: TRBD1; J: TRBJ2-7; size: .; V: TRBV29-1; DNA: TGCAGCGTTGGGGACAGGGGATACGAGCAGTACTTC; CDR3: CSVGDRGYEQYF
D: TRBD2; J: TRBJ2-2; size: .; V: TRBV10-3; DNA: TGTGCCATCAGTGAGATAAAACTAGCGGGAGATGGTACCGGGGAGCTGTTTTTT; CDR3: CAISEIKLAGDGTGELFF
D: .; J: TRBJ2-1; size: once; V: TRBV9; DNA: TGTGCCAGCAGCGTAGGGCACAGGGTTGACAATGAGCAGTTCTTC; CDR3: CASSVGHRVDNEQFF
D: .; J: TRBJ2-7; size: .; V: TRBV5-6; DNA: TGTGCCAGCAGCTTCTTGGACAGAAACTACGAGCAGTACTTC; CDR3: CASSFLDRNYEQYF
D: TRBD1; J: TRBJ2-7; size: .; V: TRBV28; DNA: TGTGCCAGCAGTTTTCCCATGACAGGGAACGAGCAGTACTTC; CDR3: CASSFPMTGNEQYF
D: TRBD1; J: TRBJ1-1; size: .; V: TRBV11-2; DNA: TGTGCCAGCAGCTTAGGCCCAGGGGGCGCGGTCGCTTTCTTT; CDR3: CASSLGPGGAVAFF
D: .; J: TRBJ1-1; size: .; V: TRBV18; DNA: TGTGCCAGCTCACCACCGGCAGGGGCTGAAGCTTTCTTT; CDR3: CASSPPAGAEAFF
D: .; J: TRBJ1-1; size: .; V: TRBV10-3; DNA: TGTGCCATCAGTGAGTCCCATGAAGCTTTCTTT; CDR3: CAISESHEAFF
D: .; J: TRBJ1-1; size: .; V: TRBV5-6; DNA: TGTGCCAGCAGCTTGTCAGGGATCGGCACTGAAGCTTTCTTT; CDR3: CASSLSGIGTEAFF
D: TRBD2; J: TRBJ2-3; size: .; V: TRBV11-2; DNA: TGTGCCAGCAGCTTGGGCTGGGGGGGGCGGGAGGGCACAGATACGCAGTATTTT; CDR3: CASSLGWGGREGTDTQYF
D: TRBD2; J: TRBJ2-3; size: .; V: TRBV29-1; DNA: TGCAGCGGGAATACGCGAGCGGGAGGGCCAGATACGCAGTATTTT; CDR3: CSGNTRAGGPDTQYF
D: TRBD1; J: TRBJ1-4; size: .; V: TRBV2; DNA: TGTGCCAGCAAGCTGGGACAGGGGATAATTGAAAAACTGTTTTTT; CDR3: CASKLGQGIIEKLFF
D: .; J: TRBJ2-5; size: .; V: TRBV10-2; DNA: TGCGCCAGCAGTGAGCGGGTTGAGACCCAGTACTTC; CDR3: CASSERVETQYF
D: TRBD2; J: TRBJ2-7; size: .; V: TRBV5-4; DNA: TGTGCCAGCAGTTACAACCTAGCGGGAGGGAACTACGAGCAGTACTTC; CDR3: CASSYNLAGGNYEQYF
D: TRBD1; J: TRBJ1-2; size: once; V: TRBV29-1; DNA: TGCAGCGTTTTGACAGGGGGCAATGGCTACACCTTC; CDR3: CSVLTGGNGYTF
D: TRBD1; J: TRBJ2-5; size: .; V: TRBV7-6; DNA: TGTGCCAGCAGCTTAGTCTTTGGCCCAGGACAGGGTCAAGAGACCCAGTACTTC; CDR3: CASSLVFGPGQGQETQYF
D: .; J: TRBJ2-2; size: .; V: TRBV19; DNA: TGTGCCAGTACCGGGGTAGGGGGCACCGGGGAGCTGTTTTTT; CDR3: CASTGVGGTGELFF
D: .; J: TRBJ1-6; size: .; V: TRBV28; DNA: TGTGCCAGCAGTAAAATACAGGGTTTCTTGAATTCACCCCTCCACTTT; CDR3: CASSKIQGFLNSPLHF
D: .; J: TRBJ2-7; size: once; V: TRBV7-9; DNA: TGTGCCAGCAGCTCCACTCCGGGTCACTCCTACGAGCAGTACTTC; CDR3: CASSSTPGHSYEQYF
D: .; J: TRBJ1-4; size: once; V: TRBV6-1; DNA: TGTGCCAGCAGTGTCGCCTGGGGCAACGAAAAACTGTTTTTT; CDR3: CASSVAWGNEKLFF
D: TRBD1; J: TRBJ1-5; size: .; V: TRBV5-1; DNA: TGCGCCAGCAGCGGGGACAGGGGGTTTCAGCCCCAGCATTTT; CDR3: CASSGDRGFQPQHF
D: .; J: TRBJ1-2; size: .; V: TRBV18; DNA: TGTGCCAGCTCACCACGATTCGCGGAGTCCCCTGACGGCTACACCTTC; CDR3: CASSPRFAESPDGYTF
D: TRBD1; J: TRBJ2-4; size: .; V: TRBV28; DNA: TGTGCCAGCAAACCAGCAGGGGGCCGGGTAAAAAACATTCAGTACTTC; CDR3: CASKPAGGRVKNIQYF
D: TRBD2; J: TRBJ2-3; size: .; V: TRBV10-3; DNA: TGTGCCATCAGGCTAGCGGGGGATGTCGATACGCAGTATTTT; CDR3: CAIRLAGDVDTQYF
D: TRBD2; J: TRBJ2-1; size: .; V: TRBV6-5; DNA: TGTGCCAGCAGTAGCGGGAGTGAGCAGTTCTTC; CDR3: CASSSGSEQFF
D: TRBD2; J: TRBJ2-7; size: .; V: TRBV5-6; DNA: TGTGCCAGCAGCCGCGCCGGGACTAGATCCGAGCAGTACTTC; CDR3: CASSRAGTRSEQYF
D: .; J: TRBJ1-5; size: .; V: TRBV7-9; DNA: TGTGCCAGCAGCCCCGGGACACTTAATCAGCCCCAGCATTTT; CDR3: CASSPGTLNQPQHF
D: .; J: TRBJ2-7; size: .; V: TRBV7-6; DNA: TGTGCCAGCAGCTTATCAGGGGAGCAGTACTTC; CDR3: CASSLSGEQYF
D: .; J: TRBJ2-3; size: once; V: TRBV6-5; DNA: TGTGCCAGCAGTTACGGACAGGATACGCAGTATTTT; CDR3: CASSYGQDTQYF
D: TRBD1; J: TRBJ1-1; size: .; V: TRBV4-1; DNA: TGCGCCAGCAGCCACCTCTTGACAGGGCCCGAAGCTTTCTTT; CDR3: CASSHLLTGPEAFF
D: TRBD2; J: TRBJ2-7; size: once; V: TRBV2; DNA: TGTGCCAGCAAACCTAGCGGGATATACGAGCAGTACTTC; CDR3: CASKPSGIYEQYF
D: .; J: TRBJ2-2; size: .; V: TRBV19; DNA: TGTGCCAGCGGACTGACCGGGAACACCGGGGAGCTGTTTTTT; CDR3: CASGLTGNTGELFF
D: TRBD2; J: TRBJ2-7; size: .; V: TRBV27; DNA: TGTGCCAGCAGTTCTCGCGGGAGGGCCTACGAGCAGTACTTC; CDR3: CASSSRGRAYEQYF
D: .; J: TRBJ2-2; size: .; V: TRBV2; DNA: TGTGCCAGCAGTGGAAAGCGGAGTACGAACACCGGGGAGCTGTTCTTT; CDR3: CASSGKRSTNTGELFF
D: .; J: TRBJ1-2; size: .; V: TRBV5-1; DNA: TGCGCCAGCAGCTTTGCCGGGGGGCTCGATGGCTACACCTTC; CDR3: CASSFAGGLDGYTF
D: TRBD2; J: TRBJ2-2; size: .; V: TRBV19; DNA: TGTGCCAGTAGCACACTAGCGGGAGGTTCGGGGGAGCTGTTTTTT; CDR3: CASSTLAGGSGELFF
D: TRBD1; J: TRBJ1-4; size: few; V: TRBV2; DNA: TGTGCCAGCAGTATTGACAGGGGGCTAGAAAAACTGTTTTTT; CDR3: CASSIDRGLEKLFF
D: .; J: TRBJ2-1; size: .; V: TRBV6-1; DNA: TGTGCCAGCAGTGTCAGGCGTAACGTCAATGAGCAGTTCTTC; CDR3: CASSVRRNVNEQFF
D: TRBD1; J: TRBJ1-5; size: .; V: TRBV5-8; DNA: TGTGCCAGCAGCTCGGCCACAGGGGTAAGAAATCAGCCCCAGCATTTT; CDR3: CASSSATGVRNQPQHF
D: .; J: TRBJ2-6; size: .; V: TRBV18; DNA: TGTGCCAGCTCACCACTTTACTCTGGGGCCAACGTCCTGACTTTC; CDR3: CASSPLYSGANVLTF
D: .; J: TRBJ2-7; size: .; V: TRBV2; DNA: TGTGCCAGCAGTGAGGAGGGGAGAGGGTACGAGCAGTACTTC; CDR3: CASSEEGRGYEQYF